The source of this T cell receptor beta chain is a study of T-cell memory formation after mild COVID-19 (dated by TCRdb to the early 2020s). Some background on the complete study: TCR sequence clusters from the two donors were largely donor specific. In a couple of donors, T-cell clones that expanded and contracted after mild COVID-19 were tracked by sequencing TCRalpha and TCRbeta repertoires over time. The cohort was made up of two young adult volunteers, one female and one male, who were previously healthy.

Ficoll-Paque density gradient centrifugation was used to isolate PBMCs. Sequencer: Illumina NovaSeq 6000. TCRalpha and TCRbeta cDNA libraries were built by 5'RACE with constant-segment primers, adding sample barcodes and unique molecular identifiers. RNA was extracted from every sample with Trizol reagent. Amplification of the libraries took two PCR steps, and the second step added a second sample barcode plus Illumina TruSeq adapters. The libraries were sequenced on an Illumina NovaSeq using 2 x 150 bp paired-end reads. As for how the authors treated the data: Reads were demultiplexed and collapsed into UMI-guided consensus sequences with migec v1.2.7. Using mixcr v2.1.11, UMI consensuses were aligned to TRA and TRB V and J templates and then assembled into clonotypes. Clonotypes were classified as expanded or contracted when called significant by both edgeR and NoisET, with noise models trained on biological replicates. For edgeR calls, the thresholds were a false discovery rate-adjusted p below 0.01 and a log2 fold-change of 1. As an exploratory analysis of dynamics, max-normalized trajectories of the 1000 most abundant clonotypes were examined by PCA with hierarchical clustering. Separately sequenced CD4+ and CD8+ repertoires were used to assign a CD4 or CD8 phenotype to each responding clone. TCRdb redid the processing of the public reads, applying fastp at Q25 and MiXCR, and retained in-frame beta chains. CDR3 protein sequences are deduplicated, and each keeps its most common genes and DNA. TCRdb's processing, not the authors', yielded these V and J calls. This sample has some 340,000 distinct CDR3 sequences in its table, and 10% to 15% of those were observed once. The top ten clonotypes cover about a fifth of the sample.

Turning to this clonotype: Its target antigen remains unknown. No much larger clone is present one base from it, and per-base qualities are unavailable.

The full study reports these points: Whether the second-wave clones peaking on day 37 were SARS-CoV-2 specific was not confirmed. The study included only a couple of mild cases, and larger cohorts that include severe cases with pre-infection samples were judged to be necessary. Balanced CD4/CD8 phenotypes were observed for clones contracting from day 15 to 85, whereas a bias towards CD4+ was observed for a second wave of clones expanding from day 15 to 37. Contracting CD4+ clones turned up mainly in the CM and EM memory subsets, whereas EMRA was where CD8+ clones were enriched. The detection of some responding clones in pre-infection memory suggests that pre-existing cross-reactive memory T cells joined the SARS-CoV-2 response.

Sequences LNHNV (CDR1) and YYDKDF (CDR2) are obtained from the germline V gene (reference sequence). The CDR3 spans 18 residues, from the cysteine through the phenylalanine. Only the CDR3 region is kept as DNA, spanning 54 bases read in frame from base 1. Here V drops 0 bases and J drops 6 bases, and the junction holds 10 bases not matched to any gene. This receptor was identified in a man younger than 35 who had mild COVID-19 (a few samples of this study predate the infection). The sample titles of this study are shuffled in the database, so cell type and time point are left out; the donor was told from shared clones. Source material: PBMCs or a T cell subset sorted from them (not recorded which). The chain is assembled from TRBV15 and TRBJ2-3; 12 bases in the middle match TRBD2. The nucleotides are TGTGCCACCAGCAGAGATCCTAGCGGGGGGGCGGTAGGCGATACGCAGTATTTT. This sequence encodes CATSRDPSGGAVGDTQYF. With the portions outside the CDR3 filled from the reference TRBV15 and TRBJ2-3 genes, the complete variable region becomes DAMVIQNPRYQVTQFGKPVTLSCSQTLNHNVMYWYQQKSSQAPKLLFHYYDKDFNNEADTPDNFQSRRPNTSFCFLDIRSPGLGDTAMYLCATSRDPSGGAVGDTQYFGPGTRLTVL.